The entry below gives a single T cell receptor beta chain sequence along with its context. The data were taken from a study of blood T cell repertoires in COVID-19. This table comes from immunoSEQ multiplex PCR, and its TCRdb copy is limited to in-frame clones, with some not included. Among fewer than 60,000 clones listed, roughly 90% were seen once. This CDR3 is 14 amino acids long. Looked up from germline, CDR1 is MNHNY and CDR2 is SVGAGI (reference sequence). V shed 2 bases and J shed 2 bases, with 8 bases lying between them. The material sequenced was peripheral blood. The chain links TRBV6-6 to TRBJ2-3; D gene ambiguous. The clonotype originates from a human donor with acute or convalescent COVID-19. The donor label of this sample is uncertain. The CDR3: CASSYKQITDTQYF. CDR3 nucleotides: TGTGCCAGCAGTTACAAGCAAATCACAGATACGCAGTATTTT.